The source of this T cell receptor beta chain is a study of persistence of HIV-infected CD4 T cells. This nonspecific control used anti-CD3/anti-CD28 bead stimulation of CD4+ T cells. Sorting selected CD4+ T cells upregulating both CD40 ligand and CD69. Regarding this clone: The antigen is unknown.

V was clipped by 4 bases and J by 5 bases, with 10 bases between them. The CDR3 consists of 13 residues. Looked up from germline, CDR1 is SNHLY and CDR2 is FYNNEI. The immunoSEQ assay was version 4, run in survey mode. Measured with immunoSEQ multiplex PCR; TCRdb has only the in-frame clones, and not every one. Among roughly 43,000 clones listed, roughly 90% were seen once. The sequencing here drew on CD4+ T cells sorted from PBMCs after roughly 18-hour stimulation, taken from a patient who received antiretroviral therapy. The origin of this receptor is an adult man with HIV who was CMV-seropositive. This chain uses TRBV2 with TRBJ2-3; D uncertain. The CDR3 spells CASSGLARDTQYF. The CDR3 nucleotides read TGTGCCAGCAGTGGGTTAGCTCGAGATACGCAGTATTTT.